The entry that follows covers one TCR beta chain sequence. Its specificity is not known. TCRdb reanalysed the PCR reads using MiXCR and keeps one entry per CDR3 protein. The top ten hold roughly 0.8% of the sample, which has more than 250,000 distinct CDR3 sequences, about a fifth seen once. With RNA at 10%, 30% or 50%, naive CD8 libraries came from roughly 20,000 to 1,000,000 sorted cells. The record originates from a study of molecular identifiers for immune sequencing clone quantification. Study-level points and caveats: Should identical TCR molecules share a barcode, the sizes of highly expanded clones could be underestimated. Even with one million naive cells present, spiked Jurkat TCR RNA from one cell was reportedly detectable.

Material for sequencing was naive CD8+ T cells from blood, with Jurkat cell RNA spiked in. The subset is: FACS-sorted CD8+CD4-CCR7+CD45RA+ naive T cells. The origin of this receptor is a human donor in good health. Some libraries in this study had Jurkat cell RNA spiked in.

The CDR3 loop reads CASSLERWDTEAFF. DNA of the CDR3: TGCGCCAGCAGCCTCGAAAGATGGGACACTGAAGCTTTCTTT. The V and J genes are TRBV4-3 and TRBJ1-1; D gene uncertain. The V end lost 4 bases, the J end lost 3 bases, and 12 bases lay between the germline ends. CDR3 length: 14 amino acids. The germline gives CDR1 LGHNA, CDR2 YSLEER.